This passage covers 25 T cell receptor beta chains from one sample sequenced in a study of T cell changes during pregnancy in multiple sclerosis. TCRdb's table, derived via immunoSEQ multiplex PCR, lists solely in-frame clones and lacks some. The repertoire holds 84,000 or so clones, approximately 94% seen once, with roughly 2.5% in the top ten. The sample was peripheral blood, taken in the third trimester of pregnancy. Receptors were obtained from a female donor with multiple sclerosis, enrolled in a pregnancy study.

This clone was seen only once. V gene TRBV25-1 combines with J gene TRBJ2-6; 7 nucleotides align to TRBD2. J was trimmed by 0 bases and V by 8 bases; bases with no gene match: 10. CDR3 length: 17 residues. Germline assignment: CDR1 MGHDK and CDR2 SYGVNS. CDR3 in DNA: TGTGCCAGCTGTCCCACTAGCGCCAGCTCTGGGGCCAACGTCCTGACTTTC. Translated, it gives CASCPTSASSGANVLTF.

The chain links TRBV5-8 to TRBJ2-1; 7 bases are shared with TRBD1. The CDR3 has 14 amino acids. The germline gives CDR1 SGHTS, CDR2 YDEGEE. V dropped 1 base and J dropped 4; count of bases not matched to a gene: 2. The CDR3 is CASSLTGVYNEQFF. CDR3 sequence (DNA): TGTGCCAGCAGCTTGACAGGGGTGTACAATGAGCAGTTCTTC.

This chain uses TRBV19 with TRBJ2-7, with 9 bases aligning to TRBD2. The trim removed 6 bases at V and 2 bases at J, leaving 8 bases unmatched. Germline V gene data show CDR1 as LNHDA and CDR2 as SQIVND (reference sequence). The CDR3 is 15 amino acids. CDR3 bases: TGTGCCAGTAGCGCTCTCGAGCGGGGGGCCTACGAGCAGTACTTC. Translation: CASSALERGAYEQYF. Supplemented by reference TRBV19 and TRBJ2-7, the full variable domain reads DGGITQSPKYLFRKEGQNVTLSCEQNLNHDAMYWYRQDPGQGLRLIYYSQIVNDFQKGDIAEGYSVSREKKESFPLTVTSAQKNPTAFYLCASSALERGAYEQYFGPGTRLTVT.

The rearrangement joins TRBV30 to TRBJ2-3; D not certain. The CDR3 contains 13 residues. Germline V lookup: CDR1 GTSNPN, CDR2 SVGIG (reference sequence). V shed 2 bases and J shed 2 bases, with 8 bases lying between them. In DNA, the CDR3 is TGTGCCTGGAGTCTACCTCCCACAGATACGCAGTATTTT. Amino acid sequence: CAWSLPPTDTQYF.

The V call is TRBV2, the J call TRBJ2-5; 11 nucleotides line up with TRBD2. The germline V gene has CDR1 SNHLY and CDR2 FYNNEI. The CDR3 is 16 amino acids. V dropped 7 bases and J dropped 0; count of bases not matched to a gene: 7. CDR3 DNA: TGTGCCAGCAAAACCGGGACTAGCGGAAACCAAGAGACCCAGTACTTC. This codes for CASKTGTSGNQETQYF.

The chain uses TRBV27 and TRBJ2-1, with 9 bases that match TRBD1. CDR1 and CDR2 from the germline V gene are MNHEY and SMNVEV (reference sequence). The junction had 7 bases not matched to a gene; V was cut back by 6 bases and J by 7 bases. The CDR3 has 14 amino acids. CDR3 loop: CASRRDRVVNEQFF. The CDR3 region has the DNA TGTGCCAGCAGGAGGGACAGGGTGGTAAATGAGCAGTTCTTC.

V and J are TRBV7-2 and TRBJ1-5; 7 nucleotides agree with TRBD1. The CDR3 consists of 13 residues. In germline, CDR1 is SGHTA, CDR2 FQGNSA. The V gene end was trimmed by 6 bases and the J gene end by 9 bases; junction bases not matched to a gene: 8. CDR3 sequence reads: CASSRQGGRPQHF. The CDR3 DNA reads as TGTGCCAGCAGTCGACAGGGAGGAAGGCCCCAGCATTTT.

V and J are TRBV4-1 and TRBJ1-1, with 9 bases identical to TRBD1. CDR3 length: 17 amino acids. The germline gives CDR1 MGHRA, CDR2 YSYEKL. The junction had 11 bases not matched to a gene; V was cut back by 6 bases and J by 0 bases. The CDR3, as DNA: TGCGCCAGCAGACGCCGGGACAGGGAGGAGTTGAACACTGAAGCTTTCTTT. Protein sequence: CASRRRDREELNTEAFF.

The chain carries TRBV9 and TRBJ2-7; weak D call: TRBD1 (6 bases). CDR1 and CDR2 (germline): SGDLS, YYNGEE. V lost 0 bases to trimming and J lost 4 bases, with 11 bases between them. CDR3 length: 14 residues. CDR3 bases: TGTGCCAGCAGCGTAGACCCAGGGGCGTACGAGCAGTACTTC. It is translated as CASSVDPGAYEQYF.

CDR3 residues: CASGLSGGLDTGELFF. The CDR3 nucleotides are TGTGCTAGTGGTCTGTCGGGGGGGTTGGACACCGGGGAGCTGTTTTTT. The V call is TRBV12-5, the J call TRBJ2-2, with 8 bases identical to TRBD2. CDR1 and CDR2 from the germline V gene are LGHNT and FRNRAP. The CDR3 totals 16 residues. V gave up 5 bases and J gave up 3 bases; unmatched junction bases: 8.

The rearrangement uses TRBV18 and TRBJ2-7; the D gene is possibly TRBD1 (5 bases). The V end lost 2 bases, the J end lost 2 bases, and 25 bases lay between the germline ends. Germline CDR1 is KGHSH and CDR2 is LQKENI. There are 19 residues in the CDR3. CDR3 nucleotide sequence: TGTGCCAGCTCACCAGAGCTGGCAGGGTTAGCAATGAGCACCTACGAGCAGTACTTC. Protein: CASSPELAGLAMSTYEQYF. Full variable domain (outside the CDR3, taken from reference TRBV18 and TRBJ2-7): NAGVMQNPRHLVRRRGQEARLRCSPMKGHSHVYWYRQLPEEGLKFMVYLQKENIIDESGMPKERFSAEFPKEGPSILRIQQVVRGDSAAYFCASSPELAGLAMSTYEQYFGPGTRLTVT.

The rearrangement joins TRBV5-1 to TRBJ1-1; maybe TRBD1 (6 bases). CDR1 is SGHRS, CDR2 YFSETQ, per germline. The CDR3 is made up of 16 amino acids. V was cut by 4 bases and J by 6 bases, with 22 bases left in between. The CDR3 sequence is CASSPRDGGGPAEAFF. Here the CDR3 DNA reads TGCGCCAGCAGCCCAAGGGACGGCGGGGGCCCAGCTGAAGCTTTCTTT.

The CDR3 is CASRRTSGPQETQYF. Written as DNA, the CDR3 is TGTGCCAGTAGACGGACTAGCGGGCCTCAAGAGACCCAGTACTTC. The V and J genes are TRBV19 and TRBJ2-5; 11 bases map to TRBD2. The V and J ends lost 6 bases and 2 bases, in that order; junction bases with no gene match: 5. The germline V gene has CDR1 LNHDA and CDR2 SQIVND (reference sequence). This CDR3 is 15 amino acids long.

This chain connects TRBV2 to TRBJ1-2; 7 nucleotides line up with TRBD1. The ends lost 6 bases at V and 6 bases at J; junction bases unmatched: 10. The CDR3 contains 14 residues. Germline V gene data show CDR1 as SNHLY and CDR2 as FYNNEI. Here the CDR3 reads CASSARDSRHGYTF. The CDR3 bases are TGTGCCAGCAGCGCCCGGGACAGCCGCCATGGCTACACCTTC.

CDR3 in DNA: TGTGCCAGCAGTGATATGACTCGGGGCTACACCTTC. Residues: CASSDMTRGYTF. The chain joins TRBV25-1 to TRBJ1-2; D ambiguous. The germline CDR1 and CDR2 sequences are MGHDK and SYGVNS. The V end was cut by 3 bases, the J end by 8 bases, with 10 bases between. The CDR3 spans 12 residues.

This chain joins TRBV2 and TRBJ1-4; the match to TRBD1 covers 10 bases. J was trimmed by 0 bases and V by 6 bases; bases with no gene match: 7. Germline V gene data show CDR1 as SNHLY and CDR2 as FYNNEI. This CDR3 comprises 17 residues. The CDR3 coding sequence is TGTGCCAGCAGGCAAGACAGGGGGCATGCAACTAATGAAAAACTGTTTTTT. It codes for CASRQDRGHATNEKLFF.

V is TRBV14 and J is TRBJ2-7; TRBD1 aligns across 7 bases. The CDR3 sequence is 14 residues long. V was pared by 1 base and J by 4 bases, with 4 bases of the junction left unmatched. Per the germline V gene, CDR1 is SGHDN and CDR2 is FVKESK. CDR3 sequence reads: CASSQGGQDYEQYF. In nucleotides, the CDR3 is TGTGCCAGCAGCCAAGGCGGACAGGATTACGAGCAGTACTTC. The full variable domain, completed using reference TRBV14 and TRBJ2-7, is EAGVTQFPSHSVIEKGQTVTLRCDPISGHDNLYWYRRVMGKEIKFLLHFVKESKQDESGMPNNRFLAERTGGTYSTLKVQPAELEDSGVYFCASSQGGQDYEQYFGPGTRLTVT.

The CDR3 loop reads CASSGGAGRGEAFF. The CDR3 coding sequence is TGTGCCAGCAGCGGGGGGGCGGGGCGTGGTGAAGCTTTCTTT. The V and J genes are TRBV7-2 and TRBJ1-1; the D gene is possibly TRBD1 (6 bases). Germline V gene lookup returns CDR1 SGHTA and CDR2 FQGNSA. Trimming pared 5 bases from V and 7 bases from J, leaving 17 bases between. The CDR3 runs to 14 residues.

The chain uses TRBV13 and TRBJ2-7, with TRBD2 as a possible D gene (7 bases). This CDR3 region has 13 residues. The germline V and J ends were trimmed by 4 bases and 2 bases, with 9 bases remaining between them. Germline V lookup: CDR1 PRHDT, CDR2 FYEKMQ (reference sequence). CDR3 coding DNA: TGTGCCAGCAGCTGGGGGGGCGCCTACGAGCAGTACTTC. Amino acid sequence: CASSWGGAYEQYF.

The chain couples TRBV7-9 to TRBJ1-2, with a possible D match to TRBD1 (6 bases). The V end was cut by 1 base, the J end by 6 bases, with 15 bases between. Looked up from germline, CDR1 is SEHNR and CDR2 is FQNEAQ (reference sequence). CDR3 length: 15 residues. This CDR3 reads CASSLGRQVLDGYTF. CDR3 nucleotides: TGTGCCAGCAGCTTAGGCCGACAGGTTCTGGATGGCTACACCTTC.

The CDR3: CASSLDQGNQPQHF. DNA for the CDR3: TGTGCCAGCAGCTTAGACCAGGGCAATCAGCCCCAGCATTTT. The V gene is TRBV7-6, the J gene TRBJ1-5; no reliable D call. V dropped 1 base and J dropped 2 bases, with 6 bases sitting between them. The CDR3 runs 14 residues. Germline-derived CDR1 and CDR2 are SGHVS and FNYEAQ.

The chain combines TRBV6-1 with TRBJ1-2, with D perhaps TRBD1 (6 bases). The germline gives CDR1 MNHNS, CDR2 SASEGT. The germline V and J ends were trimmed by 6 bases and 8 bases, with 10 bases remaining between them. The CDR3 has 11 amino acids. The CDR3 DNA is TGTGCCAGCAGCCAGGGGAGCGGCTACACCTTC. This gives the protein CASSQGSGYTF.

The chain couples TRBV5-1 to TRBJ2-5; D perhaps matches TRBD1 (6 bases). V gave up 5 bases and J gave up 5 bases, with 19 bases separating them. The germline gives CDR1 SGHRS, CDR2 YFSETQ. The CDR3 is 15 residues long. The CDR3 bases are TGCGCCAGCAGGATTTCCGGACAGTCAGGGGAGACCCAGTACTTC. It yields the protein CASRISGQSGETQYF.

V usage is TRBV6-1 and J usage is TRBJ2-7; D unclear. Looked up from germline, CDR1 is MNHNS and CDR2 is SASEGT. Trimming removed 7 bases at V and 6 bases at J, with 10 bases between. This CDR3 has 11 amino acids. Here the CDR3 DNA reads TGTGCCAGCATATCTAGTATCGAGCAGTACTTC. It codes for CASISSIEQYF.

This chain's CDR3 is CASSSRVLAFEQYF. CDR3 bases: TGTGCCAGCAGTTCCAGGGTTCTTGCTTTCGAGCAGTACTTC. The chain uses TRBV7-9 and TRBJ2-7, with a weak D call TRBD1 (5 bases). V was trimmed by 6 bases and J by 6 bases, leaving 18 bases between them. There are 14 residues in the CDR3. Per germline, CDR1 SEHNR and CDR2 FQNEAQ (reference sequence).